This T cell receptor beta chain stems from a study of blood T cell repertoires in COVID-19. Per the germline V gene, CDR1 is MNHNS and CDR2 is SASEGT. Deletions cut 2 bases from V and 3 bases from J, with 7 bases between. The CDR3 consists of 13 residues. Original processing notes: By means of reference gene primer amplification, nucleated cell counts were estimated. Only in-frame clones appear in the TCRdb table, and some are missing; sequencing was by immunoSEQ multiplex PCR. That table furnishes V, J and clone size, whereas the DNA furnished D and trimming. The sample shows about 120,000 clones, 70% to 90% of them seen only once.

The genes are TRBV6-1 and TRBJ1-1; no clear D gene. This TCR was recovered from a woman over 75 with acute or convalescent COVID-19. Sequenced sample: peripheral blood. This CDR3 is CASSERLDTEAFF. CDR3 DNA sequence: TGTGCCAGCAGTGAAAGACTGGACACTGAAGCTTTCTTT.